This record concerns one T cell receptor (beta chain) sequence. The same CDR3 arises from other DNA sequences in this sample as well. The data are from a study of blood T cell repertoires in COVID-19. Study overall: There were acute and convalescent COVID-19 samples, and they came from the United States, Italy and Spain. The cDNA or gDNA used as material had been derived from T cells, B-cell-depleted T cells, or PBMCs.

The authors' processing: Amplification from reference gene primers served as the basis for estimated nucleated cell counts. The table came from immunoSEQ multiplex PCR; TCRdb's copy has only in-frame clones and leaves some out. From that table come the V and J calls and clone size; the DNA was used to work out D and trimming. The sample carries about 220,000 clones, around four fifths recorded once. With 1 base removed from V and 3 bases from J, the gap between germline ends came to 10 bases. Looked up from germline, CDR1 is SGHAT and CDR2 is FQNNGV. This CDR3 contains 14 residues. The source material was peripheral blood. This rearrangement joins TRBV11-2 to TRBJ2-7; tentative D call: TRBD1 (5 bases). This TCR was recovered from a young man with active or convalescent COVID-19. The CDR3 bases are TGTGCCAGCAGCTTAGCAGGCGGACACTACGAGCAGTACTTC. Translated: CASSLAGGHYEQYF.